The 18 T cell receptor beta chains reported below all come from one sample, sequenced in a study of identical twins (TCRdb year 2016). Libraries were built with 5' RACE. Sequencing relied on an Illumina HiSeq 2000. Through fastp at Q25 and MiXCR, TCRdb rebuilt clones from the public reads, retaining in-frame beta chains. Under each unique CDR3 protein, matching rows form one entry showing the most common genes and DNA. In this sample the table shows 450,000 to 650,000 distinct CDR3 sequences, nearly 10% of which occur a single time. Around 3.1% of the sample lies in the top ten. Another study also made use of these data, one on yellow fever vaccine responses in identical twins.

The sample consisted of PBMCs. The receptors derive from a woman aged 18-29 years in good health.

This clonotype was seen repeatedly, ten times or more. The chain couples TRBV19 to TRBJ2-3, with 9 bases lining up with TRBD1. This CDR3 is built from 15 residues. V was clipped by 8 bases and J by 4 bases; unmatched bases: 10. CDR1 is LNHDA and CDR2 is SQIVND in the germline V gene (reference sequence). The CDR3, as DNA: TGTGCCAGTGGGCGGACAGGGGAGACCCCAGATACGCAGTATTTT. Translation gives CASGRTGETPDTQYF.

This clonotype was seen a handful of times. This chain uses TRBV9 with TRBJ2-3, with D uncertain. The length of the CDR3 is 14 residues. Germline V CDR1 and CDR2: SGDLS, YYNGEE. V was pared by 0 bases and J by 1 base, with 6 bases between. The chain's CDR3 is CASSVAWGTDTQYF. The CDR3 DNA sequence: TGTGCCAGCAGCGTAGCTTGGGGCACAGATACGCAGTATTTT.

This clonotype has more than one count but fewer than ten. This chain connects TRBV27 to TRBJ1-4; D is undetermined. Between the trimmed V and J ends, which lost 4 bases and 6 bases, there was a span of 15 bases. The CDR3 runs 15 residues. Germline CDR1 reads MNHEY; CDR2 reads SMNVEV (reference sequence). CDR3 DNA: TGTGCCAGCAGTTCCCGTCGGACCCTTGATGAAAAACTGTTTTTT. This encodes CASSSRRTLDEKLFF.

In its sample, this clonotype was seen many times. The chain has TRBV4-2 and TRBJ2-1; D unclear. The germline CDR1 and CDR2 sequences are LGHNA and YNFKEQ. The CDR3 length is 19 residues. V lost 0 bases to trimming and J lost 4 bases, with 22 bases between them. CDR3 coding DNA: TGTGCCAGCAGCCAAGATCCCCCGTTGGGCCTAGTTGAGTACAATGAGCAGTTCTTC. Translation: CASSQDPPLGLVEYNEQFF.

This clonotype occurred many times. The V and J genes are TRBV29-1 and TRBJ2-5; D gene unclear. The V end lost 7 bases, the J end lost 6 bases, and 12 bases lay between the germline ends. The germline V gene encodes CDR1 SQVTM and CDR2 ANQGSEA. The CDR3 totals 11 residues. CDR3: CSGKGGQTQYF. For the CDR3, the DNA is TGCAGCGGCAAGGGTGGGCAGACCCAGTACTTC.

This chain joins TRBV29-1 and TRBJ2-5; maybe TRBD1 (5 bases). The V and J ends lost 4 bases and 1 base respectively, with 13 bases between them. Germline lookup yields CDR1 SQVTM and CDR2 ANQGSEA. CDR3 length equals 14 residues. The chain's CDR3 is CSVGSPTVQETQYF. For the CDR3, the DNA is TGCAGCGTTGGATCCCCGACAGTCCAAGAGACCCAGTACTTC.

In its sample, this clonotype was seen a few times. The genes are TRBV20-1 and TRBJ2-1, with TRBD2 matching over 9 bases. Looked up from germline, CDR1 is DFQATT and CDR2 is SNEGSKA (reference sequence). This CDR3 comprises 12 residues. Unmatched junction bases numbered 5, after V lost 1 base and J lost 13 bases. CDR3 nucleotides: TGCAGTGCTAGAGGGGTAGCGGGAGAACAGTTCTTC. Amino acid sequence: CSARGVAGEQFF.

Worth noting for this clonotype: The junction shows a germline mismatch at one end, possibly a read error. The chain combines TRBV2 with TRBJ1-5, with D tentatively TRBD1 (5 bases). The germline V gene encodes CDR1 SNHLY and CDR2 FYNNEI. The CDR3 covers 14 residues. The CDR3 region has the DNA TGTGCCAGCGGTGAGGGGACGAGCAATCAGCCCCAGCATTTT. Translated: CASGEGTSNQPQHF. The complete variable domain, with remaining parts taken from reference TRBV2 and TRBJ1-5, reads EPEVTQTPSHQVTQMGQEVILRCVPISNHLYFYWYRQILGQKVEFLVSFYNNEISEKSEIFDDQFSVERPDGSNFTLKIRSTKLEDSAMYFCASGEGTSNQPQHFGDGTRLSIL.

The CDR3 nucleotides read TGCAGCGTTCTCACCCCCGATAAAAGGACTGAAGCTTTCTTT. Protein product: CSVLTPDKRTEAFF. The rearrangement links TRBV29-1 to TRBJ1-1, with D unresolved. V gave up 5 bases and J gave up 5 bases, with 18 bases separating them. CDR1 is SQVTM, CDR2 ANQGSEA, per germline. The CDR3 sequence is 14 residues long.

This clonotype was recorded a few times. The chain links TRBV7-8 to TRBJ2-1; the D is unclear. The CDR3 extends over 17 amino acids. V was clipped by 3 bases and J by 9 bases, with 24 bases between them. Per the germline V gene, CDR1 is SGHVS and CDR2 is FQNEAQ. CDR3 loop: CASSLGFGPVVMGEQFF. DNA for the CDR3: TGTGCCAGCAGCTTGGGATTCGGGCCGGTGGTCATGGGTGAGCAGTTCTTC.

This clonotype was picked up many times. The CDR3, as DNA: TGTGCCAGCGGCACGTTCGGGGGGGGGCCGGGGACAGATACGCAGTATTTT. Its translation is CASGTFGGGPGTDTQYF. The chain joins TRBV2 to TRBJ2-3; TRBD2 agrees at 8 bases. The J segment lost 3 bases and the V segment lost 8 bases, leaving 16 bases of the junction unmatched. Germline loops: CDR1 SNHLY, CDR2 FYNNEI. This CDR3 comprises 17 residues.

The CDR3, as DNA: TGTGCCATCAGTCCCTGGACAGGGGGATTCACTGAAGCTTTCTTT. Residues: CAISPWTGGFTEAFF. The chain has TRBV10-3 and TRBJ1-1; 10 positions match TRBD1. Germline assignment: CDR1 ENHRY and CDR2 SYGVKD. The J segment lost 4 bases and the V segment lost 5 bases, leaving 7 bases of the junction unmatched. The CDR3 is made up of 15 amino acids.

Note on this clonotype: A much larger clone differs from this one at a single base, so this may be a read error. The rearrangement joins TRBV29-1 to TRBJ2-3, with D possibly being TRBD1 (6 bases). The germline V gene has CDR1 SQVTM and CDR2 ANQGSEA. Trimming took 7 bases from V and 5 from J, leaving 22 bases between them. The CDR3 is made up of 15 amino acids. The CDR3 DNA reads as TGCAGCGGGGGGCCGGTAATAGGAGGAAGAGATACGCAGTATTTT. Its translation: CSGGPVIGGRDTQYF.

This clonotype was detected ten times or more. This chain connects TRBV6-1 to TRBJ2-3, with TRBD2 identical over 9 bases. The germline CDR1 and CDR2 sequences are MNHNS and SASEGT. The J segment lost 1 base and the V segment lost 4 bases, leaving 0 bases of the junction unmatched. CDR3 length: 14 residues. The CDR3 region has the DNA TGTGCCAGCAGTGTAGCGGGGGGCACAGATACGCAGTATTTT. Translating gives CASSVAGGTDTQYF.

This clonotype appeared many times. This chain connects TRBV2 to TRBJ2-4; D possibly matches TRBD1 or TRBD2 (5 bases each). The CDR3 is 14 residues long. V was trimmed by 2 bases and J by 5 bases, leaving 10 bases between them. In germline, CDR1 is SNHLY, CDR2 FYNNEI. The CDR3 here is CASSESMGQNIQYF. DNA for the CDR3: TGTGCCAGCAGTGAATCGATGGGACAAAACATTCAGTACTTC.

This clonotype was found many times. This chain links TRBV12-3 or TRBV12-4 with TRBJ1-2, with D unclear. V gave up 6 bases and J gave up 2 bases, with 7 bases separating them. The CDR3 is 12 amino acids. This CDR3 reads CASRPENYGYTF. CDR3 DNA sequence: TGTGCCAGCAGGCCGGAAAACTATGGCTACACCTTC.

The sample holds many counts of this clonotype. V and J are TRBV4-3 and TRBJ2-7; no firm D call. Per germline, CDR1 LGHNA and CDR2 YSLEER. The CDR3 has 15 residues. Trimming cost V 2 bases and J 0 bases, with 11 bases left between them. The CDR3 region has the DNA TGCGCCAGCAGCCAAAGGCGGACGGACTCCTACGAGCAGTACTTC. It yields the protein CASSQRRTDSYEQYF.

This clonotype was counted ten times or more. V usage is TRBV20-1 and J usage is TRBJ2-1, with 10 bases fitting TRBD2. The V segment lost 5 bases and the J segment 7 bases; nucleotides outside the gene matches: 8. There are 14 residues in the CDR3. From germline, CDR1 is DFQATT and CDR2 SNEGSKA (reference sequence). CDR3 sequence: CSALTSGKYNEQFF. The CDR3 coding sequence is TGCAGTGCTTTAACTAGCGGGAAATATAATGAGCAGTTCTTC.